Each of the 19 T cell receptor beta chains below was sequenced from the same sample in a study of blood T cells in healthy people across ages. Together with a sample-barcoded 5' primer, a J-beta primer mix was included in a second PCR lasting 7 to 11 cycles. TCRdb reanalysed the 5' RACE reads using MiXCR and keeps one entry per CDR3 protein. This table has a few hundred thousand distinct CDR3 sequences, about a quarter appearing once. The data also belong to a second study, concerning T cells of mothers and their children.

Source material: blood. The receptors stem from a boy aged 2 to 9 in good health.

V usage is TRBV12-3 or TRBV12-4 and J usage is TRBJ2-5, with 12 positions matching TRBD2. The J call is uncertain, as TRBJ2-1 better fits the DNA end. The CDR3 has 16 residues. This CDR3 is CASSLWTSGKSDEQFF. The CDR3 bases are TGTGCCAGCAGCCTTTGGACTAGCGGGAAATCGGATGAGCAGTTCTTC.

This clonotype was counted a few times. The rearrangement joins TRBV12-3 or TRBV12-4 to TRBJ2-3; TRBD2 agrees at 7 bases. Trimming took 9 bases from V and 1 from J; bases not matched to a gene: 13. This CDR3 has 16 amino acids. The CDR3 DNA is TGTGCCAGTTCTAGGGCCAGCGGGGCCGGCACAGATACGCAGTATTTT. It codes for CASSRASGAGTDTQYF.

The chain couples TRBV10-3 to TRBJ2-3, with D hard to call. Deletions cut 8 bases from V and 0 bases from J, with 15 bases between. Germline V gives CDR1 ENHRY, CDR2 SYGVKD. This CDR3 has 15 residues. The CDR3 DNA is TGTGCCATCGCCCATCCAGAGAAAAGCACAGATACGCAGTATTTT. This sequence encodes CAIAHPEKSTDTQYF.

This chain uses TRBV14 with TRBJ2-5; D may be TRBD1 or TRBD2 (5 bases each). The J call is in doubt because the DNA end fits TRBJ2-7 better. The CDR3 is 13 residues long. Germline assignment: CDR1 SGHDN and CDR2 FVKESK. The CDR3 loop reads CASSPHGGGEQYF. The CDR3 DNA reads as TGTGCCAGCAGCCCTCATGGTGGGGGCGAGCAGTACTTC.

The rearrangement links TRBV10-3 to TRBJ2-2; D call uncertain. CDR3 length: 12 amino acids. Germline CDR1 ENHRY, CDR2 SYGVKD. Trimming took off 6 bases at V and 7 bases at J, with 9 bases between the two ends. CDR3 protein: CAISREDGELFF. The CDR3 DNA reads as TGTGCCATCAGCCGTGAGGACGGGGAGCTGTTTTTT.

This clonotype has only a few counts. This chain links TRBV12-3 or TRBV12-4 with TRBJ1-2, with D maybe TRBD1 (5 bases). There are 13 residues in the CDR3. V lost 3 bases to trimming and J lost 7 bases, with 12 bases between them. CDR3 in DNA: TGTGCCAGCAGTTTTTCAGGGTCCTCTGGCTACACCTTC. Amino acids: CASSFSGSSGYTF.

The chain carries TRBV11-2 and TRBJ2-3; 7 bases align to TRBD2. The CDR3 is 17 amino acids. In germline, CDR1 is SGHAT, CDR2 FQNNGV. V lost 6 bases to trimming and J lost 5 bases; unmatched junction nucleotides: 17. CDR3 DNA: TGTGCCAGCAGGAAAAGTAGGTCGGGCGGGAGAAAAGATACGCAGTATTTT. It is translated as CASRKSRSGGRKDTQYF.

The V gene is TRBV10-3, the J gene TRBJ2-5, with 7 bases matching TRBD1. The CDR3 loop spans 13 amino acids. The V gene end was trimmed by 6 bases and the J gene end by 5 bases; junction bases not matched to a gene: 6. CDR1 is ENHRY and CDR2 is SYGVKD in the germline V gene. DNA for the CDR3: TGTGCCATCAGGTCCGGGACAGAGGAGACCCAGTACTTC. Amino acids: CAIRSGTEETQYF.

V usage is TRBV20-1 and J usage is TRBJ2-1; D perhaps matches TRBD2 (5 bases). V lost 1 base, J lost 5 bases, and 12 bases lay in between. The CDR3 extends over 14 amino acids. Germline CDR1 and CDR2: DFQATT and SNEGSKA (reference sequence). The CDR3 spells CSARGHSAHNEQFF. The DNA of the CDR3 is TGCAGTGCTAGAGGCCATAGCGCTCACAATGAGCAGTTCTTC.

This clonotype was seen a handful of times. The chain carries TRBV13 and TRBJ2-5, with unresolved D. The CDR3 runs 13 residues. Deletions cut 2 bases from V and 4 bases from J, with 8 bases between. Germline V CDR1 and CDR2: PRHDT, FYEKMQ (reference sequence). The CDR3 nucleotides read TGTGCCAGCAGCTTAAGTCTATTAGAGACCCAGTACTTC. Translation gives CASSLSLLETQYF.

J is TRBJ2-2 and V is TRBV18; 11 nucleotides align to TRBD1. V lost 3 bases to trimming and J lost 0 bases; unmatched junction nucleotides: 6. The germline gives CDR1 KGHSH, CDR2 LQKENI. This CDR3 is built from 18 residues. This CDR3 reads CASSPTPGQGANTGELFF. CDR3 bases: TGTGCCAGCTCACCGACTCCGGGACAGGGGGCGAACACCGGGGAGCTGTTTTTT. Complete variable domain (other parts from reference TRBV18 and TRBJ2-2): NAGVMQNPRHLVRRRGQEARLRCSPMKGHSHVYWYRQLPEEGLKFMVYLQKENIIDESGMPKERFSAEFPKEGPSILRIQQVVRGDSAAYFCASSPTPGQGANTGELFFGEGSRLTVL.

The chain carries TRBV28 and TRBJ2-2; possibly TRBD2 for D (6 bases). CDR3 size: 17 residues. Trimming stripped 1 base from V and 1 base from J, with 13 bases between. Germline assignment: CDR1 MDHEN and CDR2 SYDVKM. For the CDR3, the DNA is TGTGCCAGCAGTTTATTTGCCGGGCGGGGGAACACCGGGGAGCTGTTTTTT. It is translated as CASSLFAGRGNTGELFF.

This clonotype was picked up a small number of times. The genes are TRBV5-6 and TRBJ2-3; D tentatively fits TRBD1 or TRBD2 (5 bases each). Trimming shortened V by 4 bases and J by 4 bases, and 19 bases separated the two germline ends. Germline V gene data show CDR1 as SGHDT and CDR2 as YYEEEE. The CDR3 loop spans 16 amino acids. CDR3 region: CASSAPRGLYSDTQYF. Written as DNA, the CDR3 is TGTGCCAGCAGCGCCCCGAGGGGTCTGTATTCAGATACGCAGTATTTT.

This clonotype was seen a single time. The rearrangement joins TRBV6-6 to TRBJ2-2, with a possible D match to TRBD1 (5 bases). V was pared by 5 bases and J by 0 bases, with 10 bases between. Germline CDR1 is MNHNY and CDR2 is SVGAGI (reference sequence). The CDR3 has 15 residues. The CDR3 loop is CASSTRVANTGELFF. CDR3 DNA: TGTGCCAGCAGTACCAGGGTCGCGAACACCGGGGAGCTGTTTTTT.

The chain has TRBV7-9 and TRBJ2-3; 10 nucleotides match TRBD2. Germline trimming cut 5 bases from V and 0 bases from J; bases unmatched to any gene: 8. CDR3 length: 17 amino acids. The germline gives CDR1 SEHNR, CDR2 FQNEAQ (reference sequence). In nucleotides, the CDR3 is TGTGCCAGCAGCCCCATGGAGCGGGGGGGGAGCACAGATACGCAGTATTTT. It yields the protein CASSPMERGGSTDTQYF.

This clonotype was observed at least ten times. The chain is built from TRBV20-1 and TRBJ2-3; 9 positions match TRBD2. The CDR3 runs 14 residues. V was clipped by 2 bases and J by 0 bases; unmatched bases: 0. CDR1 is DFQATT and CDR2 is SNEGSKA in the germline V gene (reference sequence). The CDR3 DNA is TGCAGTGCTAGACTAGCGGGGAGCACAGATACGCAGTATTTT. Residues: CSARLAGSTDTQYF.

The CDR3 reads CASSYSINTGAEAFF. CDR3 bases: TGTGCCAGCAGTTACTCGATTAACACCGGTGCTGAAGCTTTCTTT. This chain links TRBV6-6 with TRBJ1-1; no clear D. Trimming took 0 bases from V and 6 from J, leaving 14 bases between them. The CDR3 runs 15 residues. Germline CDR1 and CDR2: MNHNY and SVGAGI (reference sequence).

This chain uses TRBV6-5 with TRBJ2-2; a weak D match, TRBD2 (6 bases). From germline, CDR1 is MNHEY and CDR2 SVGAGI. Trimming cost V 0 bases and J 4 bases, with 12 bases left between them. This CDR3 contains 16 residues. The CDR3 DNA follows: TGTGCCAGCAGTTACTCTGTTGGGGGAGGCACCGGGGAGCTGTTTTTT. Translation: CASSYSVGGGTGELFF.

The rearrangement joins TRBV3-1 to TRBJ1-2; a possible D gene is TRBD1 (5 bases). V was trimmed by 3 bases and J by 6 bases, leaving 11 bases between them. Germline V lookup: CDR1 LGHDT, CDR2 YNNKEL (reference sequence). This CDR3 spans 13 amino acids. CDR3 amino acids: CASSQPRGDGYTF. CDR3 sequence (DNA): TGTGCCAGCAGCCAGCCCCGGGGCGATGGCTACACCTTC.